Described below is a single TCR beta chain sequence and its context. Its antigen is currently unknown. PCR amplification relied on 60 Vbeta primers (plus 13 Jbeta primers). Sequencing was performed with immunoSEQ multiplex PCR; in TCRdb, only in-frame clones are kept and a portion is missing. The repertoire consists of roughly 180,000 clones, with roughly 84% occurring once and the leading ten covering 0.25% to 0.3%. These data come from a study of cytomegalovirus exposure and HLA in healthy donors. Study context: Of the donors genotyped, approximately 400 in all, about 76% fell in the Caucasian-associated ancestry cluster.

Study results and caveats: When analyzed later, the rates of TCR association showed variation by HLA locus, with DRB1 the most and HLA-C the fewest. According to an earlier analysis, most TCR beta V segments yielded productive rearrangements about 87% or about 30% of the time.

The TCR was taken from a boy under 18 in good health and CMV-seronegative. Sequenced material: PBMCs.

The CDR3, as DNA: TGTGCCAGCATCGACAGGGGGCGGGAGACCCAGTACTTC. Encoded protein: CASIDRGRETQYF. This chain links TRBV6-5 with TRBJ2-5; TRBD1 matches 10 bases. The trim removed 7 bases at V and 5 bases at J, leaving 4 bases unmatched. The CDR3 runs 13 residues. Germline-derived CDR1 and CDR2 are MNHEY and SVGAGI.